Presented here are 30 T cell receptor beta chains from one specimen sequenced in a study of graft-versus-host responses after intestinal transplantation. The data were produced by immunoSEQ multiplex PCR, yet TCRdb's version contains in-frame clones alone and is incomplete. The table records tens of thousands of clones, roughly 90% of them present only once. Sequenced here: PBMCs, sampled 26 days after transplant. These receptor sequences come from a human patient who received an intestinal transplant, so some T cells may come from the graft donor.

This chain joins TRBV5-1 and TRBJ2-1, with 16 positions matching TRBD2. With V trimmed by 1 base and J by 5 bases, 12 bases remained unmatched. Germline V CDR1 and CDR2: SGHRS, YFSETQ. The CDR3 totals 20 residues. CDR3 DNA: TGCGCCAGCAGCTTGAAACTGGGGACTAGCGGGAGGGCAGGGAACAATGAGCAGTTCTTC. It specifies CASSLKLGTSGRAGNNEQFF.

The V call is TRBV7-9, the J call TRBJ2-5; 7 bases map to TRBD1. V was clipped by 4 bases and J by 3 bases; unmatched bases: 5. The germline V gene encodes CDR1 SEHNR and CDR2 FQNEAQ (reference sequence). The CDR3 extends over 14 amino acids. In nucleotides, the CDR3 is TGTGCCAGCAGCTCAGGGGGAAAGGAAGAGACCCAGTACTTC. This translates into CASSSGGKEETQYF.

V is TRBV28 and J is TRBJ2-7; 11 positions match TRBD1. The CDR3 runs 14 residues. Trimming at V came to 5 bases and at J to 6 bases, leaving 6 bases not matched to a gene. CDR1 is MDHEN and CDR2 is SYDVKM in the germline V gene. CDR3 DNA: TGTGCCAGCAGTGTAGTGGGACAGGGGGGCGAGCAGTACTTC. This translates into CASSVVGQGGEQYF.

V usage is TRBV4-1 and J usage is TRBJ2-1, with a tentative D call TRBD2 (6 bases). Trimming removed 4 bases at V and 0 bases at J, with 13 bases between. The CDR3 sequence is 16 residues long. Germline CDR1 MGHRA, CDR2 YSYEKL. CDR3 sequence: CASSPIAAGSYNEQFF. CDR3 coding DNA: TGCGCCAGCAGCCCTATAGCGGCTGGCTCCTACAATGAGCAGTTCTTC.

J is TRBJ2-5 and V is TRBV18; D might be TRBD2 (6 bases). V dropped 6 bases and J dropped 4 bases, with 6 bases sitting between them. This CDR3 comprises 11 residues. In germline, CDR1 is KGHSH, CDR2 LQKENI. CDR3 in DNA: TGTGCCAGCTCGGAGGGAGAGACCCAGTACTTC. Protein sequence: CASSEGETQYF.

In its sample, this clone was seen once. This chain connects TRBV5-6 to TRBJ1-1, with D maybe TRBD1 (6 bases). Between the trimmed V and J ends, which lost 3 bases and 0 bases, there was a span of 6 bases. This CDR3 comprises 13 residues. Germline V gives CDR1 SGHDT, CDR2 YYEEEE. In DNA, the CDR3 is TGTGCCAGCAGCTGGACAGTGAACACTGAAGCTTTCTTT. Its translation: CASSWTVNTEAFF.

V usage is TRBV14 and J usage is TRBJ2-1; TRBD2 matches 9 bases. CDR1 and CDR2 (germline): SGHDN, FVKESK. This CDR3 comprises 15 residues. V shed 3 bases and J 5 bases; nucleotides not matched to a gene: 5. The CDR3 region is CASSHLRGGDNEQFF. In DNA form, the CDR3 reads TGTGCCAGCAGCCATTTGCGGGGGGGAGACAATGAGCAGTTCTTC.

The rearrangement joins TRBV27 to TRBJ1-5, with TRBD1 as a possible D gene (6 bases). Germline CDR1 reads MNHEY; CDR2 reads SMNVEV (reference sequence). V shed 2 bases and J shed 2 bases, with 19 bases lying between them. This CDR3 has 18 amino acids. The DNA for the CDR3 is TGTGCCAGCAGTTTAGTTCCCGTACAGGGTGTTGGCAATCAGCCCCAGCATTTT. Its translation: CASSLVPVQGVGNQPQHF.

The V gene is TRBV5-1, the J gene TRBJ1-4; no clear D gene. Germline V CDR1 and CDR2: SGHRS, YFSETQ. V was clipped by 4 bases and J by 12 bases, with 16 bases between them. The CDR3 has 13 residues. The CDR3 sequence: CASSQDRESELFF. CDR3 DNA sequence: TGCGCCAGCAGCCAGGACCGGGAGTCGGAACTGTTTTTT. The complete variable domain, with remaining parts taken from reference TRBV5-1 and TRBJ1-4, reads KAGVTQTPRYLIKTRGQQVTLSCSPISGHRSVSWYQQTPGQGLQFLFEYFSETQRNKGNFPGRFSGRQFSNSRSEMNVSTLELGDSALYLCASSQDRESELFFGSGTQLSVL.

The gene calls are TRBV19 and TRBJ2-2, with 10 bases that match TRBD1. The CDR3 length is 17 residues. CDR1 is LNHDA, CDR2 SQIVND, per germline (reference sequence). V was clipped by 4 bases and J by 6 bases; unmatched bases: 11. CDR3 DNA: TGTGCCAGTAGTAGAAGAGGGACAGGGGCCGGGTCCGGGGAGCTGTTTTTT. This codes for CASSRRGTGAGSGELFF.

The chain combines TRBV6-1 with TRBJ2-1; the D gene is possibly TRBD2 (6 bases). Germline CDR1 is MNHNS and CDR2 is SASEGT. The V gene lost 7 bases and the J gene lost 9 bases, with 16 bases spanning the gap. The CDR3 sequence is 13 residues long. CDR3 sequence reads: CASTWDSRGEQFF. CDR3 DNA: TGTGCCAGCACTTGGGACTCCCGGGGTGAGCAGTTCTTC.

This rearrangement joins TRBV19 to TRBJ1-6; 11 bases are shared with TRBD1. This CDR3 is 16 amino acids long. Germline assignment: CDR1 LNHDA and CDR2 SQIVND (reference sequence). Trimming removed 3 bases from V and 11 bases from J; junction bases left unmatched: 9. The DNA of the CDR3 is TGTGCCAGTAGTATTTGGATGGGGACAGGGGGAGCACCCCTCCACTTT. It specifies CASSIWMGTGGAPLHF.

The CDR3 reads CASSWRGEKQTLHF. The CDR3 DNA reads as TGTGCCAGCAGTTGGCGGGGAGAGAAACAGACCCTCCACTTT. The chain recombines TRBV2 with TRBJ1-6, with D unresolved. Germline V gives CDR1 SNHLY, CDR2 FYNNEI. The CDR3 covers 14 residues. Deletions cut 5 bases from V and 14 bases from J, with 19 bases between.

V and J are TRBV28 and TRBJ2-2; 8 bases agree with TRBD2. CDR1 and CDR2 (germline): MDHEN, SYDVKM. With V trimmed by 5 bases and J by 5 bases, 13 bases remained unmatched. The CDR3 runs 17 residues. DNA for the CDR3: TGTGCCAGCAGTAGCCCCTTTCGCGGGAGGCCAACCGGGGAGCTGTTTTTT. This sequence encodes CASSSPFRGRPTGELFF.

V is TRBV4-2 and J is TRBJ2-7; D perhaps matches TRBD2 (5 bases). Trimming shortened V by 0 bases and J by 7 bases, and 22 bases separated the two germline ends. This CDR3 has 17 residues. Looked up from germline, CDR1 is LGHNA and CDR2 is YNFKEQ. CDR3 region: CASSQEGLRTPFGEQYF. The CDR3 nucleotides are TGTGCCAGCAGCCAAGAAGGTTTGAGGACTCCATTCGGGGAGCAGTACTTC.

The chain employs TRBV5-6 and TRBJ2-7; 7 bases line up with TRBD1. The CDR3 covers 14 residues. Germline CDR1 SGHDT, CDR2 YYEEEE. J gave up 2 bases and V 0 bases, and 2 bases lay outside the gene matches. The CDR3 coding sequence is TGTGCCAGCAGCTTGGGGCAGGGGGCCTACGAGCAGTACGTC. Translated, it gives CASSLGQGAYEQYV.

V usage is TRBV27 and J usage is TRBJ2-1, with 7 bases aligning to TRBD1. J lost 8 bases, V lost 2 bases, and 3 bases had no gene match. This CDR3 region has 13 residues. Germline values: CDR1 MNHEY, CDR2 SMNVEV (reference sequence). The CDR3 DNA follows: TGTGCCAGCAGTTTAGGGACAGCGTATGAGCAGTTCTTC. Protein sequence: CASSLGTAYEQFF.

The CDR3 DNA is TGTGCCAGCAGTTACTCGAGAGACTTCTATGGCTACACCTTC. This encodes CASSYSRDFYGYTF. The J gene is TRBJ1-2, the V gene TRBV6-5; D remains ambiguous. The germline V gene encodes CDR1 MNHEY and CDR2 SVGAGI. This CDR3 region has 14 residues. V lost 0 bases, J lost 4 bases, and 9 bases lay in between.

The chain employs TRBV13 and TRBJ2-1; TRBD2 agrees at 7 bases. Germline V gene lookup returns CDR1 PRHDT and CDR2 FYEKMQ (reference sequence). The ends lost 2 bases at V and 8 bases at J; junction bases unmatched: 6. The CDR3 spans 14 residues. In DNA, the CDR3 is TGTGCCAGCAGCTTATGGCGGAGCGGGGATGAGCAGTTCTTC. As protein: CASSLWRSGDEQFF. The full variable domain, in which reference TRBV13 and TRBJ2-1 provide the parts outside the CDR3, is AAGVIQSPRHLIKEKRETATLKCYPIPRHDTVYWYQQGPGQDPQFLISFYEKMQSDKGSIPDRFSAQQFSDYHSELNMSSLELGDSALYFCASSLWRSGDEQFFGPGTRLTVL.

The rearrangement links TRBV6-1 to TRBJ2-7; possible D gene TRBD2, 5 bases. Deletions cut 5 bases from V and 3 bases from J, with 14 bases between. The CDR3 runs 14 residues. The V gene's germline CDR1 is MNHNS and CDR2 SASEGT. CDR3 DNA: TGTGCCAGCAGTCCCCGGGGTGAGCTCTACGAGCAGTACGTC. The encoded protein is CASSPRGELYEQYV.

J is TRBJ1-3 and V is TRBV4-1; 7 bases line up with TRBD1. Germline loops: CDR1 MGHRA, CDR2 YSYEKL. The length of the CDR3 is 19 residues. Trimming cost V 1 base and J 1 base; bases outside gene matches: 13. The CDR3 nucleotides are TGCGCCAGCAGCCAAGTGGGATTCTGGACAGGCCGTTCTGGAAACACCATATATTTT. As protein: CASSQVGFWTGRSGNTIYF.

The chain has TRBV19 and TRBJ1-1, with 8 positions matching TRBD1. This CDR3 is 12 amino acids long. V was pared by 7 bases and J by 4 bases, with 2 bases of the junction left unmatched. From germline, CDR1 is LNHDA and CDR2 SQIVND (reference sequence). DNA of the CDR3: TGTGCCAGTATGACAGGGGTCACTGAAGCTTTCTTT. Translation: CASMTGVTEAFF. Variable domain in full (rest from reference TRBV19 and TRBJ1-1): DGGITQSPKYLFRKEGQNVTLSCEQNLNHDAMYWYRQDPGQGLRLIYYSQIVNDFQKGDIAEGYSVSREKKESFPLTVTSAQKNPTAFYLCASMTGVTEAFFGQGTRLTVV.

J is TRBJ2-3 and V is TRBV18; 13 bases are a match to TRBD2. Germline loops: CDR1 KGHSH, CDR2 LQKENI. The V segment lost 2 bases and the J segment 5 bases; nucleotides outside the gene matches: 4. This CDR3 comprises 16 residues. CDR3 nucleotide sequence: TGTGCCAGCTCACCAGGACTAGCGGGGGTTGGAGATACGCAGTATTTT. Its translation is CASSPGLAGVGDTQYF.

The rearrangement uses TRBV6-1 and TRBJ2-1; 13 bases map to TRBD2. The ends lost 6 bases at V and 8 bases at J; junction bases unmatched: 7. Germline V gene data show CDR1 as MNHNS and CDR2 as SASEGT. The CDR3 contains 15 residues. The CDR3 coding sequence is TGTGCCAGCAGCGAACTAGCGGGGGGGCGTGATGAGCAGTTCTTC. As protein: CASSELAGGRDEQFF.

The J gene is TRBJ2-7, the V gene TRBV4-2, with TRBD2 matching 7 bases. This CDR3 is 14 amino acids long. The ends lost 2 bases at V and 3 bases at J; junction bases unmatched: 4. The V gene's germline CDR1 is LGHNA and CDR2 YNFKEQ. CDR3 sequence reads: CASSQTSADYEQYF. In nucleotides, the CDR3 is TGTGCCAGCAGCCAAACTAGCGCGGACTACGAGCAGTACTTC.

The genes are TRBV5-1 and TRBJ1-6; D remains unclear. The CDR3 length is 14 residues. V lost 0 bases, J lost 10 bases, and 11 bases lay in between. Germline loops: CDR1 SGHRS, CDR2 YFSETQ. Here the CDR3 reads CASSLVGPGSPLHF. The CDR3 bases are TGCGCCAGCAGCTTGGTAGGGCCGGGGTCACCCCTCCACTTT. The variable domain in full, completed from reference TRBV5-1 and TRBJ1-6, reads KAGVTQTPRYLIKTRGQQVTLSCSPISGHRSVSWYQQTPGQGLQFLFEYFSETQRNKGNFPGRFSGRQFSNSRSEMNVSTLELGDSALYLCASSLVGPGSPLHFGNGTRLTVT.

This chain joins TRBV5-1 and TRBJ2-3; weak D call: TRBD2 (5 bases). The CDR3 has 15 residues. Trimming left V 0 bases short and J 2 bases short, with 10 bases between. From germline, CDR1 is SGHRS and CDR2 YFSETQ. The CDR3 here is CASSLAGVYTDTQYF. The CDR3 DNA reads as TGCGCCAGCAGCTTGGCCGGGGTTTACACAGATACGCAGTATTTT.

This chain links TRBV5-1 with TRBJ1-1; 8 bases align to TRBD1. The CDR3 extends over 16 amino acids. Germline values: CDR1 SGHRS, CDR2 YFSETQ. V shed 0 bases, J shed 1 base, and the junction held 5 bases outside the gene matches. CDR3 coding DNA: TGCGCCAGCAGCTTGGAGACAGGGGAACGGAACACTGAAGCTTTCTTT. As protein: CASSLETGERNTEAFF.

The chain carries TRBV2 and TRBJ2-7; 8 nucleotides match TRBD2. The V segment lost 1 base and the J segment 3 bases; nucleotides outside the gene matches: 8. CDR3 size: 16 residues. CDR1 and CDR2 from the germline V gene are SNHLY and FYNNEI. Here the CDR3 reads CASSEGSGGGIYEQYV. In nucleotides, the CDR3 is TGTGCCAGCAGTGAAGGGTCGGGCGGGGGGATCTACGAGCAGTACGTC.

The V gene is TRBV18, the J gene TRBJ1-2, with 7 bases fitting TRBD1. Germline CDR1 is KGHSH and CDR2 is LQKENI. The trim removed 0 bases at V and 4 bases at J, leaving 2 bases unmatched. The CDR3 has 14 amino acids. CDR3 loop: CASSPPAGGYGYTF. The CDR3 bases are TGTGCCAGCTCACCACCCGCAGGGGGCTATGGCTACACCTTC.